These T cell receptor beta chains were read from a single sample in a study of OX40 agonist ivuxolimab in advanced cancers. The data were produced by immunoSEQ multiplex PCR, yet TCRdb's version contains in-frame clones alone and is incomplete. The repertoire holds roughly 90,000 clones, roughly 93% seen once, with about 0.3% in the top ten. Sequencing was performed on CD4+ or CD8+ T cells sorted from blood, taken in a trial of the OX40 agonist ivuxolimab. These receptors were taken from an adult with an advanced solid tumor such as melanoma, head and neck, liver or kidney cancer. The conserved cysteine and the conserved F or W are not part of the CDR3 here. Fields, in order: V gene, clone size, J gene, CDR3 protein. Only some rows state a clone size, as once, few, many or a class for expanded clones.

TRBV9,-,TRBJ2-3,ASSGQGADTQY
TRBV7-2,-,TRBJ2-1,ASSLRTSGSYEQF
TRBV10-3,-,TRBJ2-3,ATGGVQFSTDTQY
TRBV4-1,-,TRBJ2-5,ASSRIREGRETQY
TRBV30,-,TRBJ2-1,AWRGRDEQF
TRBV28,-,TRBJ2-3,ASSPQGGSRDTQY
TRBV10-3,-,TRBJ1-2,AISPGQGTYGYT
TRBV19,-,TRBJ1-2,ASSIVGGTNYGYT
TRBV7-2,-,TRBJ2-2,ASSLSSYTGELF
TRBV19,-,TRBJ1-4,ASREDATNEKLF
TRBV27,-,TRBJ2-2,ASSLSIGLGTGELF
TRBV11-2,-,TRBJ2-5,ASSSAASGGETQY
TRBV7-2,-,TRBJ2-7,ASSPRASVPYEQY
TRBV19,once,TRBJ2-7,ASSMEGLAGVYEQY
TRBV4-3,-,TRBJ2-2,ASSPPATGELF
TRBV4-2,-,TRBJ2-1,ASSQDGPQAEQF
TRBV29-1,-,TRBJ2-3,SVEEGPDTQY
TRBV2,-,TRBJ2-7,ASRVLLAGNSEQY
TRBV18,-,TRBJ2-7,ASSPPVQGGDEQY
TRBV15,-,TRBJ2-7,ATSRGDYLYEQY
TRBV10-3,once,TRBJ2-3,AISVGTTFTDTQY
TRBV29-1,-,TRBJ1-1,SVADRMNTEAF
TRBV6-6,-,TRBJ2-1,ASSYAAYNEQF
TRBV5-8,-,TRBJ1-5,ASSFSSGHSNQPQH
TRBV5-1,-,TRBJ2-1,ASSSGTVELNEQF
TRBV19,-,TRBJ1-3,ASSNPGQGGYTIY
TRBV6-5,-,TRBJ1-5,ASSYSRSNQPQH
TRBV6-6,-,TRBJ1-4,ASSRRLESIEKLF
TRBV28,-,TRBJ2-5,ASSLDRGETQY
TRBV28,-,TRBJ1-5,ASSHQWGDNQPQH
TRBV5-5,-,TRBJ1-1,ASSWGGQNTEAF
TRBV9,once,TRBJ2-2,ASSVGGKGGTGELF
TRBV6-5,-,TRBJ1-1,ASSYKGPGTEAF
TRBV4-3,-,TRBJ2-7,ASSQDDGYEQY
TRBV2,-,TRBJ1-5,ASSEEYRRNQPQH
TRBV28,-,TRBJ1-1,ASSSLQGANTEAF
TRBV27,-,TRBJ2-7,ASAIRGDRAYEQY
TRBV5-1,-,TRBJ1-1,ASSQDRGHRNTEAF
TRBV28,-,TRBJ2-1,ASSLLWGYNEQF
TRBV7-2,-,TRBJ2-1,ASSFTWTSGRGSYNEQF
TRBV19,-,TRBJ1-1,ASSMGSGRYTEAF
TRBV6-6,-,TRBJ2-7,ARPRDRGWYEQY
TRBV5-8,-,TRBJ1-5,ASSLGQESSQPQH
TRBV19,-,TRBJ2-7,ASSIGGQGGYEQY
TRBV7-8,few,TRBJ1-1,ASSLGGQGTEAF
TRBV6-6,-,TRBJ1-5,ASSYGRGSNQPQH
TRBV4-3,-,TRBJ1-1,ASSQERKGSEAF
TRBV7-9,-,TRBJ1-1,ASSFTPGVQNTEAF
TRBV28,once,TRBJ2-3,ASSWGGAGDTQY
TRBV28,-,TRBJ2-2,ASKTGPGELF
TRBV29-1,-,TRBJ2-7,SVELVGGPGSEQY